This T cell receptor (beta chain) was identified during a study of chemoradiotherapy in HPV16-positive cancers. Study details: A couple of HPV16-positive patients' cells yielded candidate HPV-specific clones and common motifs. Overall study findings and caveats: Candidate HPV-specific clones and E7-related TCR motifs grew in tumor during treatment. The functional HPV-specific definition rests on just a couple of HPV16-positive patients.

Sequenced by immunoSEQ multiplex PCR; TCRdb stores in-frame clones only, minus some. Seen here are around 2,700 clones, over 70% observed once, and the top ten hold 6.5% to 10%. About this clone: The antigen is not known.

Germline CDR1 reads GTSNPN; CDR2 reads SVGIG (reference sequence). V was pared by 0 bases and J by 9 bases, with 11 bases between. This CDR3 is built from 12 residues. The receptor was derived from a human donor with HPV-associated anogenital cancer. The V gene is TRBV30, the J gene TRBJ1-1; no clear D gene. The sequencing here drew on tumor tissue, taken from a patient who underwent chemoradiotherapy. CDR3 nucleotides: TGTGCCTGGAGTGTAGGTGCGCCGAAAGCTTTCTTT. It translates to CAWSVGAPKAFF.